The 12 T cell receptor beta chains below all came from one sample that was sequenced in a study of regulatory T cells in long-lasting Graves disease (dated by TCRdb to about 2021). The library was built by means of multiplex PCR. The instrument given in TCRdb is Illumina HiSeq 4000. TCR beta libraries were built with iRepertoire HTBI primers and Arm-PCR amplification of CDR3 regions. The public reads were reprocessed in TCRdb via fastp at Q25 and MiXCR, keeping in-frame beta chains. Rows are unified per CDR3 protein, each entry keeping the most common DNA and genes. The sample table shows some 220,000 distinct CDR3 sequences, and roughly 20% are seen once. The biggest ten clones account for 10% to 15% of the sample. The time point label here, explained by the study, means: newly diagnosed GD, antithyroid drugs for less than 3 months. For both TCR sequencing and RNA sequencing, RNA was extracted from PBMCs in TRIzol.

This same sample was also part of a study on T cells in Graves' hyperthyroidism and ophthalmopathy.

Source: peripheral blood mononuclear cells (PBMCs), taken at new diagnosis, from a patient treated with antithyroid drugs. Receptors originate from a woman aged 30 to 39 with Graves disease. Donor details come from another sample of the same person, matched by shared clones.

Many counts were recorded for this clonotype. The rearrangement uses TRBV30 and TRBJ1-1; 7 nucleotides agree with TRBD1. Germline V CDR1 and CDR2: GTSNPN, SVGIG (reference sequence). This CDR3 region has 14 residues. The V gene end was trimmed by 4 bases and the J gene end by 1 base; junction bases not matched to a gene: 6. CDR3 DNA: TGTGCCTGGACCCGGACAGGCTCGAACACTGAAGCTTTCTTT. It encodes CAWTRTGSNTEAFF.

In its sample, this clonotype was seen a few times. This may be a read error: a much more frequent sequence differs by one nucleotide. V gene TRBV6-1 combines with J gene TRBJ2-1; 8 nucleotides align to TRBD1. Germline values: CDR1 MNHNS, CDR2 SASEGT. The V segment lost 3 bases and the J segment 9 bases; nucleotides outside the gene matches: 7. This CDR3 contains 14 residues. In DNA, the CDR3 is TGTGCCAGCAGTGACGGACAGGGAGTGGTTGAGCAGTTCTTC. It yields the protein CASSDGQGVVEQFF.

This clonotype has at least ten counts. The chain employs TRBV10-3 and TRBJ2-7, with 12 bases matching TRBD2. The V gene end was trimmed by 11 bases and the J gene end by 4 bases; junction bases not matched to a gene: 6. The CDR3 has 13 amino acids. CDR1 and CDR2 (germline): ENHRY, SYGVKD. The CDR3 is CAVGTSGSYEQYF. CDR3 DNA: TGTGCCGTGGGGACTAGCGGGTCTTACGAGCAGTACTTC.

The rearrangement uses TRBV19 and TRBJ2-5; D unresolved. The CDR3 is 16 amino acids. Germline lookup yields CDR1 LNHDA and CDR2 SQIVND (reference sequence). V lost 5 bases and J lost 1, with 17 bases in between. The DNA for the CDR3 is TGTGCCAGTAGTTCGACCGCCCGCACGCTCCAAGAGACCCAGTACTTC. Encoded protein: CASSSTARTLQETQYF.

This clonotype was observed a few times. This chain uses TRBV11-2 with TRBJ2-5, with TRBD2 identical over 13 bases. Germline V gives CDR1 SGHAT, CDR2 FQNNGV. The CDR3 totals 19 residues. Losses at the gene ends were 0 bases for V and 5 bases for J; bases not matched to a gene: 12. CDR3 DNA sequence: TGTGCCAGCAGCTTAGACCGCCGGACTAGCGGGAGAGAGTGGGAGACCCAGTACTTC. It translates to CASSLDRRTSGREWETQYF.

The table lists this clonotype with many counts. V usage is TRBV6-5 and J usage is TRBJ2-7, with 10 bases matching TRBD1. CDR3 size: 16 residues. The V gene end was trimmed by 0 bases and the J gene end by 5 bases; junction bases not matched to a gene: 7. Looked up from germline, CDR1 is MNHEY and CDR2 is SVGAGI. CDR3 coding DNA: TGTGCCAGCAGTTACTCGATTGGGACAGGGGTCGACGAGCAGTACTTC. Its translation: CASSYSIGTGVDEQYF.

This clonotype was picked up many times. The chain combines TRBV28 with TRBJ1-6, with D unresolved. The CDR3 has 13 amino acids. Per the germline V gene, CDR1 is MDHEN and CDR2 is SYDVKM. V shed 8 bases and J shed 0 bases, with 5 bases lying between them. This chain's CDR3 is CASYSSYNSPLHF. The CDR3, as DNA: TGTGCCAGCTATAGCTCCTATAATTCACCCCTCCACTTT. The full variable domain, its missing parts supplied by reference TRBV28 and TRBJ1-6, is DVKVTQSSRYLVKRTGEKVFLECVQDMDHENMFWYRQDPGLGLRLIYFSYDVKMKEKGDIPEGYSVSREKKERFSLILESASTNQTSMYLCASYSSYNSPLHFGNGTRLTVT.

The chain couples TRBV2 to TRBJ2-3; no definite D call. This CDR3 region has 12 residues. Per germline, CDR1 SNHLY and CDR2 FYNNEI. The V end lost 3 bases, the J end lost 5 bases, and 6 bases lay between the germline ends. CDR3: CASSEDVDTQYF. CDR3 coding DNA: TGTGCCAGCAGTGAGGACGTAGATACGCAGTATTTT. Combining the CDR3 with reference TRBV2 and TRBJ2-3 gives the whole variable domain EPEVTQTPSHQVTQMGQEVILRCVPISNHLYFYWYRQILGQKVEFLVSFYNNEISEKSEIFDDQFSVERPDGSNFTLKIRSTKLEDSAMYFCASSEDVDTQYFGPGTRLTVL.

CDR3 region: CARCHSDGYEKLFF. CDR3 in DNA: TGTGCCCGCTGCCATTCCGACGGCTATGAAAAACTGTTTTTT. The chain carries TRBV3-1 and TRBJ1-4; no firm D call. CDR1 is LGHDT, CDR2 YNNKEL, per germline (reference sequence). CDR3 length: 14 residues. Trimming took off 11 bases at V and 6 bases at J, with 19 bases between the two ends. Looking up the rest from reference TRBV3-1 and TRBJ1-4 gives the full variable domain: DTAVSQTPKYLVTQMGNDKSIKCEQNLGHDTMYWYKQDSKKFLKIMFSYNNKELIINETVPNRFSPKSPDKAHLNLHINSLELGDSAVYFCARCHSDGYEKLFFGSGTQLSVL.

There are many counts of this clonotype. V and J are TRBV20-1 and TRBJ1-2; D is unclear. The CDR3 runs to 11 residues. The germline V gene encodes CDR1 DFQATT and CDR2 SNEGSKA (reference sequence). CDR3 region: CSRRAGYGYTF. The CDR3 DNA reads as TGCAGCAGACGGGCGGGCTATGGCTACACCTTC.

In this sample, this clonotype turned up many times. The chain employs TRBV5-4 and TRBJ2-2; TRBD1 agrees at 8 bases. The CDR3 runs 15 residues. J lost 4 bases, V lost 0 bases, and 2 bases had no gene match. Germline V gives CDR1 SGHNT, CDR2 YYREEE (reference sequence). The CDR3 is CASSLGTGFTGELFF. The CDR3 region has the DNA TGTGCCAGCAGCTTGGGGACAGGGTTCACCGGGGAGCTGTTTTTT. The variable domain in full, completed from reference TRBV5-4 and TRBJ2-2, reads ETGVTQSPTHLIKTRGQQVTLRCSSQSGHNTVSWYQQALGQGPQFIFQYYREEENGRGNFPPRFSGLQFPNYSSELNVNALELDDSALYLCASSLGTGFTGELFFGEGSRLTVL.

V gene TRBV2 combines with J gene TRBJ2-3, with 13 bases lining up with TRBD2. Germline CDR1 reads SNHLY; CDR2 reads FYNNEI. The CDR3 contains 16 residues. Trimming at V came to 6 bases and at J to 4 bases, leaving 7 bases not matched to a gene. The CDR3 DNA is TGTGCCAGCAGCGCGGGACTAGCGGGAATGCCAGATACGCAGTATTTT. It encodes CASSAGLAGMPDTQYF.